The 14 T cell receptor beta chains in this list originate from one sample, sequenced in a study of cytomegalovirus exposure and HLA in healthy donors. In the PCR, 60 Vbeta and 13 Jbeta primers were used. Produced via immunoSEQ multiplex PCR; TCRdb's table is partial and in-frame only. The data hold some 130,000 clones, with around 80% observed a single time. What was sequenced was PBMCs. Source of these receptors: a man aged 35 to 55 in good health and CMV-seropositive.

The V gene is TRBV6-6, the J gene TRBJ1-5; the D is unclear. V dropped 8 bases and J dropped 5 bases, with 10 bases sitting between them. Germline V gene sequence: CDR1 MNHNY, CDR2 SVGAGI (reference sequence). The CDR3 has 12 amino acids. DNA of the CDR3: TGTGCCAGCTCAGCAAGCGATCAGCCCCAGCATTTT. It encodes CASSASDQPQHF.

This clone was counted a single time. This rearrangement joins TRBV10-3 to TRBJ1-2, with TRBD1 matching 12 bases. Germline assignment: CDR1 ENHRY and CDR2 SYGVKD. The CDR3 is 15 amino acids. The J segment lost 8 bases and the V segment lost 0 bases, leaving 4 bases of the junction unmatched. CDR3 in amino acids: CAISESPGTGGGYTF. In DNA form, the CDR3 reads TGTGCCATCAGTGAGTCCCCGGGGACAGGGGGCGGCTACACCTTC.

The rearrangement uses TRBV5-1 and TRBJ2-6; no definite D call. V was clipped by 0 bases and J by 3 bases, with 10 bases between them. The CDR3 runs 16 residues. Per germline, CDR1 SGHRS and CDR2 YFSETQ. CDR3 sequence reads: CASSLDPSVGANVLTF. DNA of the CDR3: TGCGCCAGCAGCTTGGACCCCAGCGTTGGGGCCAACGTCCTGACTTTC.

The V call is TRBV5-1, the J call TRBJ1-2, with 7 bases identical to TRBD1. Per germline, CDR1 SGHRS and CDR2 YFSETQ. With V trimmed by 7 bases and J by 2 bases, 14 bases remained unmatched. There are 16 residues in the CDR3. The CDR3 nucleotides are TGCGCCAGCTCCCGAGGACTACAGGGGAGCAACTATGGCTACACCTTC. Translated, it gives CASSRGLQGSNYGYTF.

The chain is built from TRBV6-6 and TRBJ2-7; TRBD2 matches 7 bases. CDR1 is MNHNY and CDR2 is SVGAGI in the germline V gene (reference sequence). V lost 7 bases, J lost 4 bases, and 7 bases stayed unmatched. The CDR3 sequence is 13 residues long. In DNA, the CDR3 is TGTGCCAGCAATCCTAGCGGAAAATACGAGCAGTACTTC. Translation gives CASNPSGKYEQYF.

V and J are TRBV5-1 and TRBJ2-4, with D perhaps TRBD2 (5 bases). Germline CDR1 reads SGHRS; CDR2 reads YFSETQ. This CDR3 contains 14 residues. Trimming left V 0 bases short and J 8 bases short, with 12 bases between. CDR3 bases: TGCGCCAGCAGCTTGGCTAATGGAGGAGACATTCAGTACTTC. It codes for CASSLANGGDIQYF.

Only a few counts were recorded for this clone. The chain employs TRBV27 and TRBJ1-6; D perhaps matches TRBD1 (5 bases). The length of the CDR3 is 18 residues. V was trimmed by 0 bases and J by 5 bases, leaving 17 bases between them. Germline V gene data show CDR1 as MNHEY and CDR2 as SMNVEV (reference sequence). The CDR3 here is CASSLSPAQDLNNSPLHF. CDR3 nucleotide sequence: TGTGCCAGCAGTTTATCACCCGCACAGGACCTAAATAATTCACCCCTCCACTTT.

The chain links TRBV11-2 to TRBJ2-5; 8 bases match TRBD2. The CDR3 contains 15 residues. Germline V lookup: CDR1 SGHAT, CDR2 FQNNGV. V shed 1 base and J 4 bases; nucleotides not matched to a gene: 5. In DNA, the CDR3 is TGTGCCAGCAGCTTAGGAGGACTAGCTTCAGAGACCCAGTACTTC. Translated: CASSLGGLASETQYF.

This clone was seen a single time. V usage is TRBV11-1 and J usage is TRBJ2-7; weak D call: TRBD2 (6 bases). The CDR3 has 15 residues. The germline gives CDR1 SGHAT, CDR2 FQDESV (reference sequence). Between the trimmed V and J ends, which lost 1 base and 3 bases, there was a span of 13 bases. The CDR3 reads CASSLDSGSDYEQYF. As DNA, the CDR3 is TGTGCCAGCAGCTTAGACTCCGGGAGCGACTACGAGCAGTACTTC. Together with reference TRBV11-1 and TRBJ2-7, the CDR3 gives the full variable domain: EAEVAQSPRYKITEKSQAVAFWCDPISGHATLYWYRQILGQGPELLVQFQDESVVDDSQLPKDRFSAERLKGVDSTLKIQPAELGDSAMYLCASSLDSGSDYEQYFGPGTRLTVT.

This clone was picked up a small number of times. This chain connects TRBV6-4 to TRBJ2-3; TRBD1 agrees at 7 bases. V shed 6 bases, J shed 2 bases, and the junction held 5 bases outside the gene matches. CDR1 and CDR2 (germline): MRHNA, SNTAGT. The CDR3 totals 14 residues. CDR3 amino acids: CASRGDRATDTQYF. Written as DNA, the CDR3 is TGTGCCAGCAGAGGGGACAGAGCCACAGATACGCAGTATTTT.

CDR3 DNA: TGTGCCAGCAGAGGGAGGATCGGGAGAACTAACACTGAAGCTTTCTTT. This codes for CASRGRIGRTNTEAFF. The chain joins TRBV28 to TRBJ1-1; D unclear. Per the germline V gene, CDR1 is MDHEN and CDR2 is SYDVKM. The CDR3 is 16 residues long. The germline V and J ends were trimmed by 6 bases and 2 bases, with 19 bases remaining between them.

The V call is TRBV18, the J call TRBJ2-5; 7 bases fit TRBD1. This CDR3 contains 14 residues. The V segment lost 5 bases and the J segment 5 bases; nucleotides outside the gene matches: 8. Germline loops: CDR1 KGHSH, CDR2 LQKENI. CDR3 region: CASSNRGIGETQYF. In DNA form, the CDR3 reads TGTGCCAGCTCAAACAGGGGAATAGGGGAGACCCAGTACTTC.

The chain couples TRBV9 to TRBJ1-3; tentatively, D is TRBD1 (6 bases). This CDR3 is 13 amino acids long. CDR1 is SGDLS and CDR2 is YYNGEE in the germline V gene. Trimming shortened V by 4 bases and J by 8 bases, and 13 bases separated the two germline ends. CDR3 DNA: TGTGCCAGCAGCTTGAGACAGGAGGACACCATATATTTT. Encoded protein: CASSLRQEDTIYF. The full variable domain, its missing parts supplied by reference TRBV9 and TRBJ1-3, is DSGVTQTPKHLITATGQRVTLRCSPRSGDLSVYWYQQSLDQGLQFLIQYYNGEERAKGNILERFSAQQFPDLHSELNLSSLELGDSALYFCASSLRQEDTIYFGEGSWLTVV.

The chain links TRBV30 to TRBJ1-2; D possibly corresponds to TRBD1 (5 bases). The germline CDR1 and CDR2 sequences are GTSNPN and SVGIG (reference sequence). This CDR3 spans 13 amino acids. Trimming shortened V by 0 bases and J by 8 bases, and 13 bases separated the two germline ends. The CDR3 here is CAWSVLRGRGYTF. DNA for the CDR3: TGTGCCTGGAGTGTACTAAGGGGAAGGGGCTACACCTTC.